This entry lists 5 T cell receptor beta chains sequenced from one sample in a study of blood T cell repertoires in COVID-19. The assay was immunoSEQ multiplex PCR, and TCRdb's table has in-frame clones only and misses some. The sample includes about 200,000 clones, approximately 84% of them seen just once. Sequenced material: peripheral blood. These TCRs come from a human donor with acute or convalescent COVID-19. The donor label of this sample is uncertain.

For this clone: This sample also contains other DNA sequences that code for the same CDR3. The chain uses TRBV3-1 (or the pseudogene TRBV3-2) and TRBJ2-6; a possible D gene is TRBD1 (6 bases). Germline CDR1 and CDR2: LGHDT and YNNKEL (reference sequence). CDR3 length equals 15 residues. The ends were cut back, 3 bases at V and 1 base at J, with 7 bases in the middle. This chain's CDR3 is CASSQDSSGANVLTF. DNA for the CDR3: TGTGCCAGCAGCCAGGACAGTTCTGGGGCCAACGTCCTGACTTTC.

The chain couples TRBV3-1 (or the pseudogene TRBV3-2) to TRBJ2-7; TRBD2 matches at 13 bases. J was trimmed by 6 bases and V by 3 bases; bases with no gene match: 5. The CDR3 is made up of 15 amino acids. From germline, CDR1 is LGHDT and CDR2 YNNKEL (reference sequence). The CDR3 DNA follows: TGTGCCAGCAGCCAGGGACTAGCGGGACGCGGCGAGCAGTACTTC. This gives the protein CASSQGLAGRGEQYF.

The rearrangement joins TRBV27 to TRBJ1-5; 7 nucleotides align to TRBD1. CDR3 length: 15 amino acids. V lost 6 bases to trimming and J lost 0 bases; unmatched junction nucleotides: 5. Looked up from germline, CDR1 is MNHEY and CDR2 is SMNVEV (reference sequence). Here the CDR3 reads CASSQQGLSNQPQHF. CDR3 coding DNA: TGTGCCAGCAGCCAACAGGGGCTTAGCAATCAGCCCCAGCATTTT.

The chain joins TRBV11-2 to TRBJ1-5, with a weak D call TRBD1 (6 bases). The CDR3 is 15 amino acids. The germline gives CDR1 SGHAT, CDR2 FQNNGV. The V and J ends lost 0 bases and 4 bases respectively, with 10 bases between them. CDR3 sequence (DNA): TGTGCCAGCAGCTTAGACGCAGGGGAGAATCAGCCCCAGCATTTT. Amino acids: CASSLDAGENQPQHF.

This clone was found a few times. This rearrangement joins TRBV12-5 to TRBJ2-5; D ambiguous. V lost 6 bases, J lost 5 bases, and 10 bases lay in between. This CDR3 spans 12 amino acids. Germline CDR1 and CDR2: LGHNT and FRNRAP. The CDR3 sequence is CASGRSMETQYF. The DNA of the CDR3 is TGTGCTAGTGGCAGATCGATGGAGACCCAGTACTTC.